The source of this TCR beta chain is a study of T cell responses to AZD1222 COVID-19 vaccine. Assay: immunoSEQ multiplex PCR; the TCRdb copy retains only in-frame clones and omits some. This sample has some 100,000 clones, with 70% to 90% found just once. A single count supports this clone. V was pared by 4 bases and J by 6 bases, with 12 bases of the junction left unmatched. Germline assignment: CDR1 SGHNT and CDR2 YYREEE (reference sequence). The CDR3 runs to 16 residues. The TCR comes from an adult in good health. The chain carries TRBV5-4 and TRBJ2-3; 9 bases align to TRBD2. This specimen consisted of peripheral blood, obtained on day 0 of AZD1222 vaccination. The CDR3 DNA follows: TGTGCCAGCAGCGGAGCGGGAGGCCAAGCAGGGGATACGCAGTATTTT. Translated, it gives CASSGAGGQAGDTQYF.